The entry below gives a single T cell receptor beta chain sequence along with its context. This sample was taken from a study of control samples from healthy donors and cancer patients. The CDR3 loop spans 15 amino acids. V was pared by 0 bases and J by 4 bases, with 11 bases between. Germline CDR1 is SGHRS and CDR2 is YFSETQ. The protocol was immunoSEQ multiplex PCR, while the TCRdb copy is restricted to in-frame clones and leaves out a portion. The data contain approximately 69,000 clones, approximately 90% of them seen just once; the ten biggest clones take up less than 6%. The sequenced sample was PBMCs. The clonotype originates from a man aged 60 to 69 with colorectal cancer. The chain is built from TRBV5-1 and TRBJ1-5; TRBD1 is a possible D gene (6 bases). DNA for the CDR3: TGCGCCAGCAGCTTGGCAGGGGCACGTAATCAGCCCCAGCATTTT. Amino acids: CASSLAGARNQPQHF.